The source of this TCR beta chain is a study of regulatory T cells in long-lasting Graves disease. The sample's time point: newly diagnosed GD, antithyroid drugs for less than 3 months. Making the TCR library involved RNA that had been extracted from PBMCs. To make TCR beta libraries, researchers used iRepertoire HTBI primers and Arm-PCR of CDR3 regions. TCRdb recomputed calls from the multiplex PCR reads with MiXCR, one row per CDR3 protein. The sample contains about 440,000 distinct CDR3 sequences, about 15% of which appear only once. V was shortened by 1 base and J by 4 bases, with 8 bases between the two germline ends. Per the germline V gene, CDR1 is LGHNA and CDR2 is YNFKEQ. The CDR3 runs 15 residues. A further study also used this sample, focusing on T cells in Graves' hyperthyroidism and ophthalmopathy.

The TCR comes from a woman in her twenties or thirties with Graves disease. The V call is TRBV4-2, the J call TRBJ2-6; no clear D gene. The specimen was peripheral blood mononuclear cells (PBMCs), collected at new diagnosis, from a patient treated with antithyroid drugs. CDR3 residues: CASSQGAVGANVLTF. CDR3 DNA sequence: TGTGCCAGCAGCCAAGGGGCGGTCGGGGCCAACGTCCTGACTTTC.